The sequence of this TCR beta chain was determined in a study of shared T cell receptors in the human thymus (dated by TCRdb to the early 2020s). A note on the overall study: The study examined how self-reactive, shared T-cell receptor alpha chains are generated in the human thymus.

With respect to this clone: Its antigen is not yet known. Base qualities are not at hand, and no much larger clone is one base apart.

Library prep was done by the immunoSEQ multiplex PCR assay. TCRdb holds this immuneACCESS table with in-frame rearrangements only. Some clones are missing; in checked studies, unresolved V genes explain under half, and the rest has no known cause. This sample holds about 380,000 clones; roughly 94% were observed only once. The ten largest clones represent 0.015% to 0.02% of the sample. Sequencing was carried out using thymocytes. This clonotype was sampled from a human donor.

The CDR3 is CATSRDLGTAVEAFF. The DNA sequence reads TGTGCCACCAGCAGAGATTTGGGGACAGCCGTTGAAGCTTTCTTT. The chain is encoded by TRBV15 joined to TRBJ1-1, with 7 central nucleotides matching TRBD1. V trim: 0 bases; J trim: 7 bases; unmatched bases: 8. CDR1 and CDR2 are read off the germline V gene (reference sequence) as LNHNV and YYDKDF. Taken from cysteine to phenylalanine, the CDR3 has 15 residues. Of the read, only the CDR3 DNA is kept; its 45 bases are in frame from base 1. Supplemented by the reference TRBV15 and TRBJ1-1 proteins around the CDR3, the complete variable domain is DAMVIQNPRYQVTQFGKPVTLSCSQTLNHNVMYWYQQKSSQAPKLLFHYYDKDFNNEADTPDNFQSRRPNTSFCFLDIRSPGLGDTAMYLCATSRDLGTAVEAFFGQGTRLTVV.